One sample yielded the 6 T cell receptor beta chains listed below, sequenced in a study of cytomegalovirus exposure and HLA in healthy donors. The PCR made use of 60 Vbeta and 13 Jbeta primers. TCRdb keeps only in-frame clones here, not all; method: immunoSEQ multiplex PCR. This table holds 130,000 or so clones, 60% to 85% found once. Sequenced sample: PBMCs. The receptors come from a woman aged 40 to 55 in good health and CMV-seronegative.

The chain is built from TRBV6-6 and TRBJ1-4; D is unclear. CDR3 length equals 15 residues. CDR1 and CDR2 (germline): MNHNY, SVGAGI (reference sequence). Trimming removed 6 bases at V and 2 bases at J, with 13 bases between. The CDR3 loop is CASREKDFTNEKLFF. The DNA for the CDR3 is TGTGCCAGCAGAGAGAAGGACTTCACTAATGAAAAACTGTTTTTT.

V gene TRBV2 combines with J gene TRBJ2-2; TRBD1 aligns across 8 bases. Germline CDR1 SNHLY, CDR2 FYNNEI. The CDR3 sequence is 15 residues long. The V segment lost 6 bases and the J segment 0 bases; nucleotides outside the gene matches: 3. The CDR3: CASRQGQANTGELFF. In nucleotides, the CDR3 is TGTGCCAGCAGACAGGGACAGGCGAACACCGGGGAGCTGTTTTTT.

This chain uses TRBV7-2 with TRBJ1-1; 8 nucleotides align to TRBD1. Germline CDR1 SGHTA, CDR2 FQGNSA. CDR3 size: 15 residues. J gave up 5 bases and V 1 base, and 6 bases lay outside the gene matches. The CDR3, as DNA: TGTGCCAGCAGCTTAGTCACAGGGGGGGGGACTGAAGCTTTCTTT. Amino acids: CASSLVTGGGTEAFF. Full variable domain (missing parts from reference TRBV7-2 and TRBJ1-1): GAGVSQSPSNKVTEKGKDVELRCDPISGHTALYWYRQSLGQGLEFLIYFQGNSAPDKSGLPSDRFSAERTGGSVSTLTIQRTQQEDSAVYLCASSLVTGGGTEAFFGQGTRLTVV.

J is TRBJ2-5 and V is TRBV2; D perhaps matches TRBD1 (6 bases). The CDR3 sequence is 14 residues long. Germline V gene lookup returns CDR1 SNHLY and CDR2 FYNNEI. V shed 6 bases and J shed 1 base, with 12 bases lying between them. The CDR3 is CASRTGTPQETQYF. In DNA form, the CDR3 reads TGTGCCAGCAGAACCGGGACACCCCAAGAGACCCAGTACTTC.

The V and J genes are TRBV5-1 and TRBJ2-7; 8 nucleotides align to TRBD1. The germline V gene has CDR1 SGHRS and CDR2 YFSETQ. V was clipped by 0 bases and J by 6 bases; unmatched bases: 8. The CDR3 covers 15 residues. CDR3 DNA: TGCGCCAGCAGCTTGGCCGGACAGGGCCCTCGCGAGCAGTACTTC. Translating gives CASSLAGQGPREQYF.

This clone was observed a few times. The chain combines TRBV19 with TRBJ2-2; TRBD1 is a possible D gene (6 bases). The CDR3 totals 13 residues. The germline V gene has CDR1 LNHDA and CDR2 SQIVND (reference sequence). The V gene lost 6 bases and the J gene lost 4 bases, with 9 bases spanning the gap. For the CDR3, the DNA is TGTGCCAGTAGAAGGGGGACCACCGGGGAGCTGTTTTTT. Protein: CASRRGTTGELFF.